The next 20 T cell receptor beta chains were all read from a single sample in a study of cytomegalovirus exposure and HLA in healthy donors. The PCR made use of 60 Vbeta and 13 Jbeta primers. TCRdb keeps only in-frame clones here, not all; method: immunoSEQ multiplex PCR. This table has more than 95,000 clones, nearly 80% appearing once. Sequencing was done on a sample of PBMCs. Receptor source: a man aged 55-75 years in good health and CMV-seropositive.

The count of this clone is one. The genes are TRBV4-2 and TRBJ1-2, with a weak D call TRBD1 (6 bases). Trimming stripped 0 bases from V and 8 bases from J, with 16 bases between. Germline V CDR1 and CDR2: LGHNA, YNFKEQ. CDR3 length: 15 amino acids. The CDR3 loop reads CASSQDWGQADGYTF. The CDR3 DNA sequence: TGTGCCAGCAGCCAAGATTGGGGGCAGGCAGACGGCTACACCTTC.

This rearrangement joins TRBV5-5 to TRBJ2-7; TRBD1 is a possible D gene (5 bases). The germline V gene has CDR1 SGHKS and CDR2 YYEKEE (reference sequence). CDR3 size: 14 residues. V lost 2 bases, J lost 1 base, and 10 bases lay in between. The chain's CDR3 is CASSFGQGSYEQYF. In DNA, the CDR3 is TGTGCCAGCAGCTTTGGTCAGGGATCCTACGAGCAGTACTTC. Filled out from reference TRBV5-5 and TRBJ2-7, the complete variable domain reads DAGVTQSPTHLIKTRGQQVTLRCSPISGHKSVSWYQQVLGQGPQFIFQYYEKEERGRGNFPDRFSARQFPNYSSELNVNALLLGDSALYLCASSFGQGSYEQYFGPGTRLTVT.

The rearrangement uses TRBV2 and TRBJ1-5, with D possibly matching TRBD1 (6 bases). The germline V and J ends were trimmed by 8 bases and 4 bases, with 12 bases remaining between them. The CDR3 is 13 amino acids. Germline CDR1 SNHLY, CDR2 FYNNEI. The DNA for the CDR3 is TGTGCCAGCGTGGGACACCCTAATCAGCCCCAGCATTTT. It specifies CASVGHPNQPQHF.

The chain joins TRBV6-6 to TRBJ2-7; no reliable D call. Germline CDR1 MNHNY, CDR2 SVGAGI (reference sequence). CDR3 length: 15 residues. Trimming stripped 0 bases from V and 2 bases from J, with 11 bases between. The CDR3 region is CASSYSNGGPYEQYF. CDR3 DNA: TGTGCCAGCAGTTACTCGAACGGCGGTCCCTACGAGCAGTACTTC.

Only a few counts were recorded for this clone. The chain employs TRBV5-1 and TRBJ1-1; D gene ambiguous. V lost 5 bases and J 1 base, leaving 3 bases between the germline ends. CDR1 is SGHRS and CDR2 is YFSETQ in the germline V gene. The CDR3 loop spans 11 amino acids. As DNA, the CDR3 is TGCGCCAGCAGTCAGAACACTGAAGCTTTCTTT. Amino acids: CASSQNTEAFF.

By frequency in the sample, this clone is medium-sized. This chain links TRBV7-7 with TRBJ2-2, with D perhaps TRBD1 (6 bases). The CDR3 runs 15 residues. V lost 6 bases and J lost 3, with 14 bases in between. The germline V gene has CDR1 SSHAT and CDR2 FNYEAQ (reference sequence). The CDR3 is CASSSAGTHTGELFF. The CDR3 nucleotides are TGTGCCAGCAGTTCTGCCGGGACACACACCGGGGAGCTGTTTTTT.

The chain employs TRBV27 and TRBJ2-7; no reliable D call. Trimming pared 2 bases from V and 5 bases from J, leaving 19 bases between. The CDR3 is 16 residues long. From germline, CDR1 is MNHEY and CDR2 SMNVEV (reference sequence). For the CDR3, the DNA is TGTGCCAGCAGTTTAACCGGTCTGTCACTCCATGACGAGCAGTACTTC. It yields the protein CASSLTGLSLHDEQYF.

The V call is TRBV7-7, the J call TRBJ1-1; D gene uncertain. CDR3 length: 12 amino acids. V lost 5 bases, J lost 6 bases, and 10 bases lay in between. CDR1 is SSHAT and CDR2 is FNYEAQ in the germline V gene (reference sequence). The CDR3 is CASSPTWPEAFF. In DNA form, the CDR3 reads TGTGCCAGCAGCCCCACGTGGCCTGAAGCTTTCTTT.

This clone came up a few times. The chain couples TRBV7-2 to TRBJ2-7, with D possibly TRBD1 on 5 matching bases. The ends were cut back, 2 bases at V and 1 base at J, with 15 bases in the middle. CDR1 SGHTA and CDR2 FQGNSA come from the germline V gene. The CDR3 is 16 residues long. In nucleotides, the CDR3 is TGTGCCAGCAGCTTACGCGGACACCCTGCTTCCTACGAGCAGTACTTC. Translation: CASSLRGHPASYEQYF.

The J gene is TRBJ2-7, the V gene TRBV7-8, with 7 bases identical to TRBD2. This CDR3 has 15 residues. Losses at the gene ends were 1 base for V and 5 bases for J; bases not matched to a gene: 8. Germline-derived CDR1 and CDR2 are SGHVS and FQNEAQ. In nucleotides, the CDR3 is TGTGCCAGCAGCTTAGTGGGGGGGGTTCCCCACGAGCAGTACTTC. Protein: CASSLVGGVPHEQYF.

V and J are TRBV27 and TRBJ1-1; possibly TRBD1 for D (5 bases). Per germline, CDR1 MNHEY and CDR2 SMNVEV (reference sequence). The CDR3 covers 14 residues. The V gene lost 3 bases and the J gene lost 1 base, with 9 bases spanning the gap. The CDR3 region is CASSFGGGNTEAFF. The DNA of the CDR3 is TGTGCCAGCAGTTTTGGGGGGGGGAACACTGAAGCTTTCTTT.

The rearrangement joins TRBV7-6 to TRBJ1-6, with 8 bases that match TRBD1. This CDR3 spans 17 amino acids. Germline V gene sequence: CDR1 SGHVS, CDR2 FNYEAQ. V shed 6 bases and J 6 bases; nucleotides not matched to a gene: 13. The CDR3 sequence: CASRQALRTGRNSPLHF. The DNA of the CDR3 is TGTGCCAGCAGACAAGCATTACGGACAGGGCGTAATTCACCCCTCCACTTT.

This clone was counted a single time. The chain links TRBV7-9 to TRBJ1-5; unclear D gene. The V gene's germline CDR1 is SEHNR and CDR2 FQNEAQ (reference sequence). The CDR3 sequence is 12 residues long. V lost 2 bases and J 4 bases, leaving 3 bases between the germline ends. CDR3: CASSLQNQPQHF. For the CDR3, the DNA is TGTGCCAGCAGCTTACAGAATCAGCCCCAGCATTTT.

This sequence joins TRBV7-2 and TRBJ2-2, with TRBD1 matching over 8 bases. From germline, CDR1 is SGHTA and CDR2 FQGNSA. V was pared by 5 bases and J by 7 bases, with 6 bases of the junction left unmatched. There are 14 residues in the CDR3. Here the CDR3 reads CASSPQGAGGELFF. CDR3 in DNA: TGTGCCAGCAGCCCGCAGGGGGCGGGCGGGGAGCTGTTTTTT.

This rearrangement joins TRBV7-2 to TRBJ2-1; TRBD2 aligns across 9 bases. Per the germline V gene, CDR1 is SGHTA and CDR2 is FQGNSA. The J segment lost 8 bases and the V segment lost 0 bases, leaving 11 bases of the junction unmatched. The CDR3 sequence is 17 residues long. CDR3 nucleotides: TGTGCCAGCAGCTTAGCTTTCATCGGCGGGGGGGCCGATGAGCAGTTCTTC. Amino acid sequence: CASSLAFIGGGADEQFF.

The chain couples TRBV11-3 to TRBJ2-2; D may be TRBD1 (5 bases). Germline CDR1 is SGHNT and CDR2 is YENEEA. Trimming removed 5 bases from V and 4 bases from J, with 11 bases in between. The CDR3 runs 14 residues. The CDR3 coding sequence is TGTGCCAGCAGCCCTCAGGGTGGCACCGGGGAGCTGTTTTTT. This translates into CASSPQGGTGELFF.

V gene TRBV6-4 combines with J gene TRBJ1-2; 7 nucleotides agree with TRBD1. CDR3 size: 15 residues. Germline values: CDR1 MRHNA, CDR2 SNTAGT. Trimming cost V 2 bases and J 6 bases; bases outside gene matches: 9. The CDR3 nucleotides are TGTGCCAGCAGTGACAACCGACAGGGCACCAATGGCTACACCTTC. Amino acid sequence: CASSDNRQGTNGYTF.

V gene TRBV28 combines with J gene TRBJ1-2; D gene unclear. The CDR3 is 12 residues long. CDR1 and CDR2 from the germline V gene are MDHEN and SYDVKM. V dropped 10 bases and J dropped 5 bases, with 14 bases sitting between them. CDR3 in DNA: TGTGCCACCCTCCCCGGGGATTATGGCTACACCTTC. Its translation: CATLPGDYGYTF.

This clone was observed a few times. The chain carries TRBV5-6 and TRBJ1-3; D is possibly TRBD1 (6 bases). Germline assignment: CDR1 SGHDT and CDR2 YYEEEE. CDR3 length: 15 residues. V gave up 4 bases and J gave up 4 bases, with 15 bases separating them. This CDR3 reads CASSRDTSTGNTIYF. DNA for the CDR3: TGTGCCAGCAGCCGGGACACCTCGACCGGAAACACCATATATTTT.

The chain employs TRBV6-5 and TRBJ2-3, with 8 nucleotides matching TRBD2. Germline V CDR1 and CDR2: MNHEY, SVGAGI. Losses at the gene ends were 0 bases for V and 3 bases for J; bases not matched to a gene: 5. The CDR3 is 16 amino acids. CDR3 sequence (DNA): TGTGCCAGCAGTTACTCGGCGCTAGCGGGTACAGATACGCAGTATTTT. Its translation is CASSYSALAGTDTQYF.